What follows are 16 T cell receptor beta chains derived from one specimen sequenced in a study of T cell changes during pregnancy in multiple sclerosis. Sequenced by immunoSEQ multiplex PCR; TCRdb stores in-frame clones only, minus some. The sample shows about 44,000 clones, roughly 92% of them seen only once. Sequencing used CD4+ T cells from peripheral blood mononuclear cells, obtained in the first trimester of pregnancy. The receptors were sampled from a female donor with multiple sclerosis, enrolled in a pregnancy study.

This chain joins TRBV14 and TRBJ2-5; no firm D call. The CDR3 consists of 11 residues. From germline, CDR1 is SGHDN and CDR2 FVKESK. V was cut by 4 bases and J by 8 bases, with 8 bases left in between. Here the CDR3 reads CASSRAGTQYF. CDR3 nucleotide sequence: TGTGCCAGCAGCCGGGCAGGTACCCAGTACTTC.

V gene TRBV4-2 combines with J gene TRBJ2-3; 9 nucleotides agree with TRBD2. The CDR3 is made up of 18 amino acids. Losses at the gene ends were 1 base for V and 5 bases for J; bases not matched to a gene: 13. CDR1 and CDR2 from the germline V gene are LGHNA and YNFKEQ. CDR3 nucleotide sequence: TGTGCCAGCAGCCAAGGGGTCGTTCTGGCGGGAGGGAAAGATACGCAGTATTTT. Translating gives CASSQGVVLAGGKDTQYF.

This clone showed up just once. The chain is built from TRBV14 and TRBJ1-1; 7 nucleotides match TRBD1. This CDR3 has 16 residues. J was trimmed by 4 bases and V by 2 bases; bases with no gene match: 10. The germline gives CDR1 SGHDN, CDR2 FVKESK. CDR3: CASSQSPEGAGTEAFF. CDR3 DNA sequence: TGTGCCAGCAGCCAATCCCCGGAGGGGGCGGGCACTGAAGCTTTCTTT.

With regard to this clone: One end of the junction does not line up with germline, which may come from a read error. CDR3 residues: CASSQSGELFF. CDR3 DNA sequence: TGCGCCAGCAGTCAATCCGGTGAGCTGTTTTTT. The chain uses TRBV23-1 and TRBJ2-2; D is ambiguous. TRBV23-1 is annotated as an ORF whose role is uncertain. CDR3 length: 11 residues.

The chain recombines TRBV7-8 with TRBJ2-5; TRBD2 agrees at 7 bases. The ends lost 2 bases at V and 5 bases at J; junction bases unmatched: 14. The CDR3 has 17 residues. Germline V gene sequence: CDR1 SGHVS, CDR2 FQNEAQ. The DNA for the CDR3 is TGTGCCAGCAGCTTATCGGGAGGAGGGAGATCGTGGGAGACCCAGTACTTC. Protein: CASSLSGGGRSWETQYF. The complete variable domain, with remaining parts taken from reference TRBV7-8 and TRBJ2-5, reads GAGVSQSPRYKVAKRGQDVALRCDPISGHVSLFWYQQALGQGPEFLTYFQNEAQLDKSGLPSDRFFAERPEGSVSTLKIQRTQQEDSAVYLCASSLSGGGRSWETQYFGPGTRLLVL.

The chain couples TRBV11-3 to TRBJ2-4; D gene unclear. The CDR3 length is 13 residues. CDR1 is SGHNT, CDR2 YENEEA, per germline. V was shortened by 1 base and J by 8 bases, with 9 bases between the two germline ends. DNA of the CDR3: TGTGCCAGCAGCTTAGGGGCGCAGGACATTCAGTACTTC. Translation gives CASSLGAQDIQYF.

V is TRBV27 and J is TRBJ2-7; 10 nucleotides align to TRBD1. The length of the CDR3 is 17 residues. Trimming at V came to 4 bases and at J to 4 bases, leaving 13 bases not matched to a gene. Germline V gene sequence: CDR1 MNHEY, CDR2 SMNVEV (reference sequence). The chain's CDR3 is CASSSVPGQGRLYEQYF. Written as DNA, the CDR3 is TGTGCCAGCAGTTCGGTCCCGGGACAGGGGCGATTGTACGAGCAGTACTTC.

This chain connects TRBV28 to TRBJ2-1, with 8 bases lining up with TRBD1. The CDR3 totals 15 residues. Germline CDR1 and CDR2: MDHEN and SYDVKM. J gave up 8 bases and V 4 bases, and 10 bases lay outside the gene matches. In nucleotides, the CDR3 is TGTGCCAGCAGTTCCTCAGGACAGGGATGGGATGAGCAGTTCTTC. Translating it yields CASSSSGQGWDEQFF.

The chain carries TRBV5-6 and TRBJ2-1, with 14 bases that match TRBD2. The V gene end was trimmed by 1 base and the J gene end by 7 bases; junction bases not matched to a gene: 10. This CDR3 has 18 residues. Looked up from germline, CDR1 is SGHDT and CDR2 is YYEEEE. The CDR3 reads CASSLISSGLAGGNEQFF. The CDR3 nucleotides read TGTGCCAGCAGCTTGATCAGCTCTGGACTAGCGGGAGGAAATGAGCAGTTCTTC.

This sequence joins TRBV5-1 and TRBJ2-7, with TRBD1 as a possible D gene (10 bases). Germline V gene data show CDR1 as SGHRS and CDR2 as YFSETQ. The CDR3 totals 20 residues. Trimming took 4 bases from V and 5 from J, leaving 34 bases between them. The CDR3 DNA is TGCGCCAGCAGCCTCAGATCGAGACAGGGGGCTTCGAGCGGGAGGAACGAGCAGTACTTC. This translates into CASSLRSRQGASSGRNEQYF.

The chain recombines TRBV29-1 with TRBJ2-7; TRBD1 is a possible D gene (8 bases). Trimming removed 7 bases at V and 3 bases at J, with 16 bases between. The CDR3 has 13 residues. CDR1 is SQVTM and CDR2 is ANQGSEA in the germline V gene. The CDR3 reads CSARQGRDYEQYF. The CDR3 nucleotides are TGCAGCGCCCGACAGGGGAGGGACTACGAGCAGTACTTC.

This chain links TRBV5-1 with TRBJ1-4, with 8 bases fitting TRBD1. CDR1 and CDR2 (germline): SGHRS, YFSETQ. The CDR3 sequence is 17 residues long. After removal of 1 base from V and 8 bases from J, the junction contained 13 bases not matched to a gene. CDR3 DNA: TGCGCCAGCAGCTTGACAGGGATTGACAGGGGACGGGAAAAACTGTTTTTT. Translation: CASSLTGIDRGREKLFF.

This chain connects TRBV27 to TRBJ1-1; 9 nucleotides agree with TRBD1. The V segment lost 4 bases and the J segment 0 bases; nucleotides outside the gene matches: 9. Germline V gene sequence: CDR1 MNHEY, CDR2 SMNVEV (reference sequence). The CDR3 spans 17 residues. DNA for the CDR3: TGTGCCAGCAGTTACAGGGGGCGCTCGAGTTTGAACACTGAAGCTTTCTTT. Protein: CASSYRGRSSLNTEAFF.

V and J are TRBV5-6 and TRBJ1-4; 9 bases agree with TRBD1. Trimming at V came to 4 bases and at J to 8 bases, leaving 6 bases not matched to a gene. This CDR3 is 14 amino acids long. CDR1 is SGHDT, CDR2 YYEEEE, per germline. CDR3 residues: CASSTGTGREKLFF. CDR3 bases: TGTGCCAGCAGCACCGGGACAGGGCGCGAAAAACTGTTTTTT.

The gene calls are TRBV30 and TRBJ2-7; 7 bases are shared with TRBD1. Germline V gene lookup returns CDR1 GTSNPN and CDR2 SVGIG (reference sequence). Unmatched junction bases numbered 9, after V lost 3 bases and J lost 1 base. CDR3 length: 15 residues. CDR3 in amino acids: CAWRVTGAHSYEQYF. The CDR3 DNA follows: TGTGCCTGGAGGGTTACAGGGGCGCATTCCTACGAGCAGTACTTC.

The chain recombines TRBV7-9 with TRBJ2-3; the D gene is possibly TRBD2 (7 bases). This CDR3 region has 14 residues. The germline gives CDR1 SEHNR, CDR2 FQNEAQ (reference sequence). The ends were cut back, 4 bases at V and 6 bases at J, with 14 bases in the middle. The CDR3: CASSSGAGDDTQYF. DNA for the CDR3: TGTGCCAGCAGCTCAGGGGCGGGAGATGATACGCAGTATTTT.